These 6 T cell receptor beta chains share one sample of origin, sequenced in a study of blood T cell repertoires in COVID-19. Here immunoSEQ multiplex PCR was the method, and the copy in TCRdb shows in-frame clones only, minus some. The table has 110,000 to 150,000 clones, roughly 80% seen once. Material for sequencing was peripheral blood. The origin of the receptors is a man aged 45-60 years with active or convalescent COVID-19.

The rearrangement joins TRBV15 to TRBJ1-5, with 10 bases identical to TRBD1. The CDR3 length is 19 residues. Germline V gene data show CDR1 as LNHNV and CDR2 as YYDKDF (reference sequence). Trimming at V came to 0 bases and at J to 2 bases, leaving 10 bases not matched to a gene. The CDR3 here is CATSRDPLIGTGGNQPQHF. CDR3 nucleotides: TGTGCCACCAGCAGAGATCCGTTGATCGGGACAGGGGGCAATCAGCCCCAGCATTTT.

This chain joins TRBV27 and TRBJ1-1; weak D call: TRBD1 (6 bases). Per germline, CDR1 MNHEY and CDR2 SMNVEV (reference sequence). The CDR3 covers 15 residues. V gave up 6 bases and J gave up 4 bases, with 18 bases separating them. CDR3 nucleotides: TGTGCCAGCAGAACCACAGGGTGGGGGATCACTGAAGCTTTCTTT. Its protein product is CASRTTGWGITEAFF.

The chain joins TRBV19 to TRBJ2-7, with TRBD2 as a possible D gene (5 bases). This CDR3 is built from 15 residues. The germline CDR1 and CDR2 sequences are LNHDA and SQIVND (reference sequence). V was cut by 1 base and J by 2 bases, with 12 bases left in between. For the CDR3, the DNA is TGTGCCAGTAGTATAGGGACTTATGCAACCTACGAGCAGTACTTC. Its translation is CASSIGTYATYEQYF. Complete variable domain (other parts from reference TRBV19 and TRBJ2-7): DGGITQSPKYLFRKEGQNVTLSCEQNLNHDAMYWYRQDPGQGLRLIYYSQIVNDFQKGDIAEGYSVSREKKESFPLTVTSAQKNPTAFYLCASSIGTYATYEQYFGPGTRLTVT.

The rearrangement joins TRBV6-1 to TRBJ2-3; D is uncertain. The CDR3 is 13 residues long. The germline gives CDR1 MNHNS, CDR2 SASEGT. The V end was cut by 2 bases, the J end by 7 bases, with 10 bases between. CDR3 sequence: CASSENLAYTQYF. CDR3 nucleotide sequence: TGTGCCAGCAGTGAAAATCTGGCTTATACGCAGTATTTT.

This clone occurred a few times. The genes are TRBV7-9 and TRBJ1-2; the D gene is possibly TRBD1 (5 bases). Trimming left V 10 bases short and J 7 bases short, with 10 bases between. This CDR3 has 10 residues. Germline CDR1 is SEHNR and CDR2 is FQNEAQ (reference sequence). The CDR3 sequence is CAISTAGYTF. In nucleotides, the CDR3 is TGTGCCATTTCGACAGCTGGCTACACCTTC.

Details on this clone: The same CDR3 arises from other DNA sequences in this sample as well. V usage is TRBV19 and J usage is TRBJ2-1; D is ambiguous. The V end was cut by 4 bases, the J end by 4 bases, with 5 bases between. CDR1 and CDR2 from the germline V gene are LNHDA and SQIVND (reference sequence). This CDR3 has 12 residues. CDR3 sequence reads: CASSNSYNEQFF. The CDR3 DNA reads TGTGCCAGTAGTAACTCTTACAATGAGCAGTTCTTC. Based on the CDR3 plus reference TRBV19 and TRBJ2-1, the full variable domain is DGGITQSPKYLFRKEGQNVTLSCEQNLNHDAMYWYRQDPGQGLRLIYYSQIVNDFQKGDIAEGYSVSREKKESFPLTVTSAQKNPTAFYLCASSNSYNEQFFGPGTRLTVL.